This entry lists 15 T cell receptor beta chains sequenced from one sample in a study of T-cell memory formation after mild COVID-19 (dated by TCRdb to the early 2020s). The library was built by means of 5' RACE. The data were produced on an Illumina NovaSeq 6000. The raw public data were reprocessed by TCRdb itself: fastp quality trimming at Q25, MiXCR clonotype calling, in-frame beta chains only. Rows with one shared CDR3 protein collapse into an entry with the most common genes and DNA. Present in this sample are about 270,000 distinct CDR3 sequences, over 15% of which were seen just once. Jointly, the top ten make up 2.1% of the sample. The sequencing input was PBMCs or a T cell subset sorted from them (not recorded which). These receptors originate from an adult woman who had mild COVID-19 (a few samples of this study predate the infection). The sample titles of this study are shuffled in the database, so cell type and time point are left out; the donor was told from shared clones.

The chain uses TRBV30 and TRBJ2-1; 7 positions agree with TRBD2. CDR3 length equals 15 residues. CDR1 is GTSNPN and CDR2 is SVGIG in the germline V gene (reference sequence). J was trimmed by 6 bases and V by 0 bases; bases with no gene match: 8. CDR3 in amino acids: CAWSVRRGVGNEQFF. In nucleotides, the CDR3 is TGTGCCTGGAGTGTACGTCGGGGGGTGGGCAATGAGCAGTTCTTC.

The CDR3 region has the DNA TGCAGTGCTAGAGAAAGGCAGACGGGCACAGATACGCAGTATTTT. This codes for CSARERQTGTDTQYF. The rearrangement links TRBV20-1 to TRBJ2-3; D is ambiguous. Trimming cost V 0 bases and J 1 base, with 11 bases left between them. Germline V lookup: CDR1 DFQATT, CDR2 SNEGSKA (reference sequence). CDR3 length: 15 residues.

The rearrangement uses TRBV11-3 and TRBJ2-1; 8 bases are a match to TRBD2. This CDR3 is built from 16 residues. The J segment lost 7 bases and the V segment lost 1 base, leaving 9 bases of the junction unmatched. Germline assignment: CDR1 SGHNT and CDR2 YENEEA. The CDR3 DNA follows: TGTGCCAGCAGCTTAGTCGGGAGGGGGAGGTGGAATGAGCAGTTCTTC. Residues: CASSLVGRGRWNEQFF. Full variable domain (rest looked up from reference TRBV11-3 and TRBJ2-1): EAGVVQSPRYKIIEKKQPVAFWCNPISGHNTLYWYLQNLGQGPELLIRYENEEAVDDSQLPKDRFSAERLKGVDSTLKIQPAELGDSAVYLCASSLVGRGRWNEQFFGPGTRLTVL.

J is TRBJ2-6 and V is TRBV4-2; D unresolved. Germline V gene data show CDR1 as LGHNA and CDR2 as YNFKEQ. V was trimmed by 0 bases and J by 1 base, leaving 13 bases between them. The CDR3 totals 18 residues. The CDR3 protein is CASSQDDRRASGANVLTF. The CDR3 nucleotides read TGTGCCAGCAGCCAAGATGACCGACGGGCATCTGGGGCCAACGTCCTGACTTTC.

The V gene is TRBV25-1, the J gene TRBJ2-7; D gene unclear. Germline-derived CDR1 and CDR2 are MGHDK and SYGVNS. This CDR3 has 11 amino acids. Trimming left V 6 bases short and J 3 bases short, with 6 bases between. The CDR3: CASSDLYEQYF. The CDR3 DNA sequence: TGTGCCAGCAGCGACCTCTACGAGCAGTACTTC.

This clonotype appeared a few times. This chain links TRBV7-2 with TRBJ1-3; D is unclear. Between the trimmed V and J ends, which lost 3 bases and 0 bases, there was a span of 9 bases. The CDR3 is 15 amino acids. The V gene's germline CDR1 is SGHTA and CDR2 FQGNSA. The CDR3 sequence: CASSFVYGSGNTIYF. In DNA, the CDR3 is TGTGCCAGCAGCTTCGTCTACGGCTCTGGAAACACCATATATTTT.

This clonotype was observed a handful of times. V usage is TRBV5-1 and J usage is TRBJ2-1; the D gene is possibly TRBD2 (6 bases). Germline lookup yields CDR1 SGHRS and CDR2 YFSETQ. The CDR3 is 15 amino acids. Trimming took 4 bases from V and 6 from J, leaving 17 bases between them. The CDR3 DNA reads TGCGCCAGCAGCCTTCCGGGACTCGAAACCAATGAGCAGTTCTTC. Translating it yields CASSLPGLETNEQFF.

The rearrangement links TRBV12-3 or TRBV12-4 to TRBJ2-2; 8 bases match TRBD1. Losses at the gene ends were 6 bases for V and 5 bases for J; bases not matched to a gene: 5. The CDR3 length is 14 residues. In nucleotides, the CDR3 is TGTGCCAGCAGCCCGACAGGGGAAACCGGGGAGCTGTTTTTT. As protein: CASSPTGETGELFF.

This clonotype turned up a few times. CDR3 sequence reads: CAISVRWDKRLDEQFF. As DNA, the CDR3 is TGTGCCATCAGTGTCAGATGGGACAAAAGGCTGGATGAGCAGTTCTTC. The rearrangement joins TRBV10-3 to TRBJ2-1; possible D gene TRBD1, 6 bases. V was trimmed by 4 bases and J by 8 bases, leaving 21 bases between them. CDR3 length: 16 amino acids. Germline loops: CDR1 ENHRY, CDR2 SYGVKD.

This chain uses TRBV5-5 with TRBJ2-1; D might be TRBD1 (5 bases). The germline CDR1 and CDR2 sequences are SGHKS and YYEKEE (reference sequence). This CDR3 comprises 17 residues. Trimming left V 0 bases short and J 3 bases short, with 16 bases between. This CDR3 is CASSLALAGLGYNEQFF. CDR3 in DNA: TGTGCCAGCAGCTTGGCCCTGGCAGGGTTAGGCTACAATGAGCAGTTCTTC.

V usage is TRBV27 and J usage is TRBJ1-6, with TRBD1 as a possible D gene (6 bases). This CDR3 is built from 15 residues. Trimming shortened V by 0 bases and J by 9 bases, and 12 bases separated the two germline ends. Germline V CDR1 and CDR2: MNHEY, SMNVEV (reference sequence). The DNA for the CDR3 is TGTGCCAGCAGTTTATCGGAGGGGGGTTTTTCACCCCTCCACTTT. Amino acids: CASSLSEGGFSPLHF.

V and J are TRBV7-2 and TRBJ1-6; the D gene is possibly TRBD1 (5 bases). The CDR3 runs to 15 residues. Germline-derived CDR1 and CDR2 are SGHTA and FQGNSA. V was shortened by 7 bases and J by 7 bases, with 17 bases between the two germline ends. For the CDR3, the DNA is TGTGCCAGCAAACGCGTAACGGGGGACAATTCACCCCTCCACTTT. Encoded protein: CASKRVTGDNSPLHF.

This chain links TRBV12-3 or TRBV12-4 with TRBJ1-4, with D possibly matching TRBD1 (5 bases). The V and J ends lost 2 bases and 3 bases respectively, with 10 bases between them. The CDR3 covers 15 residues. CDR3 sequence (DNA): TGTGCCAGCAGTTTACTGGGGGTAGCTAATGAAAAACTGTTTTTT. Translation gives CASSLLGVANEKLFF.

This clonotype was seen a few times. The chain joins TRBV12-3 or TRBV12-4 to TRBJ1-6, with D uncertain. The CDR3 has 14 amino acids. The V gene lost 0 bases and the J gene lost 10 bases, with 10 bases spanning the gap. The DNA of the CDR3 is TGTGCCAGCAGTTTAGCGGCTGAAGGGTCACCCCTCCACTTT. Translation: CASSLAAEGSPLHF.

The sample holds a few counts of this clonotype. The chain employs TRBV25-1 and TRBJ2-7, with D possibly TRBD1 on 6 matching bases. CDR3 length equals 14 residues. Per germline, CDR1 MGHDK and CDR2 SYGVNS. The ends were cut back, 5 bases at V and 2 bases at J, with 13 bases in the middle. The CDR3 DNA sequence: TGTGCCAGCAGTAGAGTAGGGACAACCTACGAGCAGTACTTC. This gives the protein CASSRVGTTYEQYF.